This T cell receptor beta chain originates from a study of long-term antiretroviral therapy in people with HIV. About the study: Sampling started about a decade before the 2015 immediate-ART recommendation. Study results and limitations: After ART, diversity increased yet remained lower than transplant donor controls. Repertoires looked antigen-experienced, with only a slight naive shift after ART.

Survey-level immunoSEQ v3.0 assays were run. Data came from immunoSEQ multiplex PCR; TCRdb stores just in-frame clones and leaves some out. Of 20,000 to 30,000 clones in the sample, about 80% were seen once. Worth noting for this clone: Its antigen is currently unknown.

The germline V gene encodes CDR1 MRHNA and CDR2 SNTAGT. The junction had 6 bases not matched to a gene; V was cut back by 6 bases and J by 1 base. The CDR3 runs 15 residues. The sample here was unsorted PBMCs, taken 1.2 years after starting antiretroviral therapy. This chain connects TRBV6-4 to TRBJ2-3, with 8 bases that match TRBD1. This TCR derives from a woman aged 40 to 50 with HIV. CDR3: CASSPQGQGTDTQYF. As DNA, the CDR3 is TGTGCCAGCAGCCCTCAGGGACAGGGCACAGATACGCAGTATTTT.